This T cell receptor (beta chain) came from a study of blood T cell repertoires in COVID-19. Profiled with immunoSEQ multiplex PCR; TCRdb holds only in-frame clones, not every one. The sample consists of 120,000 to 150,000 clones, around 81% of them appearing once. The receptor was derived from a woman aged 40 to 49 who had recovered from COVID-19. The source material was PBMCs or T cells enriched from blood (not recorded which).

This CDR3 reads CASSENRGQRGYTF. CDR3 in DNA: TGTGCCAGCAGCGAAAACAGGGGACAACGTGGCTACACCTTC. V and J are TRBV9 and TRBJ1-2, with 7 bases that match TRBD1. CDR3 size: 14 residues. Germline loops: CDR1 SGDLS, CDR2 YYNGEE. Trimming at V came to 3 bases and at J to 7 bases, leaving 9 bases not matched to a gene.